This T cell receptor beta chain originates from a study of blood T cell repertoires in COVID-19 (dated by TCRdb to the early 2020s). Broadly, across the study: The collaborator samples originated in the United States, Italy and Spain and spanned the acute and convalescent phases of COVID-19. The material from the prospective study consisted of cDNA or gDNA derived from T cells, B-cell-depleted T cells, or PBMCs. Deeply sampled blood TCRbeta repertoires from subjects exposed to, actively infected with, or recovered from COVID-19 were included in the dataset. The repertoires were released in a freely available public database intended as a resource for research on the immune response to SARS-CoV-2. The samples were drawn from two sources: the first 160 participants of the ongoing ImmuneRACE study, and over 1,000 subjects contributed by 6 global collaborators. Sample metadata almost always included a de-identified subject ID, COVID-19 status, age in years and sex. Where available, HLA class I and class II types were obtained from metadata supplied by the sample provider rather than from assay-based typing.

General findings and caveats noted by the study authors: How much clinical and demographic metadata was included differed by source and by participant, and the metadata was provided uncurated.

On this clone itself: Its antigen specificity is not known. Base quality data are lacking; no much larger clone is found one base away.

Each collaborating institution followed its own protocols to collect whole blood in K2EDTA tubes. For TCRbeta analysis, collaborators shipped samples in one of three forms: frozen whole blood, isolated PBMCs, or DNA extracted from either of those sample types. The immunoSEQ Assay, a bias-controlled multiplex PCR, was used to amplify TCRbeta CDR3 regions from genomic DNA. In the source study's methods: Nucleated cell counts per sample were estimated from amplification of reference gene primers within the assay. Sequence reads were collapsed and filtered to measure the absolute abundance of every unique TCRbeta CDR3 rearrangement. Productive Simpson clonality was computed per sample as the square root of Simpson's diversity index over productive rearrangements. TCRdb obtained this table from immuneACCESS and retained in-frame rearrangements with V and J assigned. These tables miss some clones; where compared with another copy, unresolved V genes account for less than half of the shortfall, and the remainder is unexplained. The D gene and trimming were derived from the DNA, and the V and J assignments and clone size from that table. This sample is represented by more than 50,000 clones; 76% of them were singletons. Approximately 55% of the sample is taken by the ten largest.

The CDR3, from cysteine to phenylalanine, totals 14 residues. Only the CDR3 DNA is retained, 42 bases long and in frame from the first base. Trimming removed 5 bases from V and 2 bases from J, leaving 16 bases between the germline ends. From a lookup of the germline V gene, CDR1 and CDR2 are SQVTM and ANQGSEA. Recombination joined TRBV29-1 with TRBJ2-7; TRBD2 is perhaps the D gene, given 6 matching bases. This receptor was identified in a woman of 80 years or more with acute or convalescent COVID-19. The sequenced sample was peripheral blood. The CDR3 in this case is CSVTGLAPTYEQYF. Here is the DNA: TGCAGCGTTACCGGGCTAGCGCCAACCTACGAGCAGTACTTC.